One and the same sample provided the 19 T cell receptor beta chains below, sequenced in a study of shared clonotypes between healthy human individuals. Only CD45RO-negative cells positively selected for CCR7 counted as naive CD8 cells, so terminally differentiated effector memory CD45RA+ cells were excluded. Generated by immunoSEQ multiplex PCR, the TCRdb table keeps only in-frame clones and is missing some. This sample has about 2.1 million clones, with about 92% found just once. Material for sequencing was naive CD8+ T cells from PBMCs. These receptors all come from a man between 18 and 35 years old in good health. Some clones in this sample may be carry-over from other donors' samples.

The chain couples TRBV27 to TRBJ2-1; 8 bases are a match to TRBD2. The CDR3 loop spans 16 amino acids. Germline CDR1 is MNHEY and CDR2 is SMNVEV (reference sequence). Unmatched junction bases numbered 5, after V lost 0 bases and J lost 4 bases. The CDR3 DNA reads TGTGCCAGCAGTTTATCCGTTAGCGGGGTTTACAATGAGCAGTTCTTC. As protein: CASSLSVSGVYNEQFF.

This rearrangement joins TRBV30 to TRBJ1-2; 7 nucleotides agree with TRBD1. Per the germline V gene, CDR1 is GTSNPN and CDR2 is SVGIG (reference sequence). This CDR3 is 13 amino acids long. The junction had 5 bases not matched to a gene; V was cut back by 3 bases and J by 4 bases. The CDR3 is CAWRGGGVYGYTF. The DNA of the CDR3 is TGTGCCTGGAGAGGAGGGGGCGTCTATGGCTACACCTTC.

Turning to this clone: Other DNA sequences in this specimen translate into the identical CDR3. The chain combines TRBV6-5 with TRBJ1-3, with D perhaps TRBD1 (5 bases). Germline loops: CDR1 MNHEY, CDR2 SVGAGI. The V end was cut by 6 bases, the J end by 2 bases, with 11 bases between. The CDR3 length is 14 residues. The CDR3 sequence: CASRPGTTGNTIYF. DNA for the CDR3: TGTGCCAGCAGACCCGGGACCACTGGAAACACCATATATTTT.

The chain couples TRBV6-6 to TRBJ2-1; D is possibly TRBD2 (6 bases). This CDR3 region has 16 residues. Germline CDR1 is MNHNY and CDR2 is SVGAGI (reference sequence). V lost 5 bases to trimming and J lost 12 bases, with 26 bases between them. CDR3 region: CASSLGDSEMIEGQFF. CDR3 sequence (DNA): TGTGCCAGCAGTCTTGGGGACTCAGAGATGATAGAGGGGCAGTTCTTC.

The chain is built from TRBV9 and TRBJ1-2, with a tentative D call TRBD1 (6 bases). Germline V CDR1 and CDR2: SGDLS, YYNGEE. V gave up 3 bases and J gave up 4 bases, with 25 bases separating them. The CDR3 runs 18 residues. The CDR3 protein is CASSDSRDNPSVSYGYTF. The CDR3 bases are TGTGCCAGCAGCGACAGCCGGGACAACCCTTCCGTCAGCTATGGCTACACCTTC.

This clone was counted only a few times. The rearrangement uses TRBV28 and TRBJ1-1; D is ambiguous. CDR1 and CDR2 from the germline V gene are MDHEN and SYDVKM. V was cut by 2 bases and J by 6 bases, with 7 bases left in between. This CDR3 spans 12 amino acids. This CDR3 reads CASSLAGSEAFF. The CDR3 nucleotides read TGTGCCAGCAGTTTAGCCGGTTCTGAAGCTTTCTTT.

The chain employs TRBV7-6 and TRBJ2-7, with TRBD1 identical over 10 bases. V was clipped by 5 bases and J by 5 bases; unmatched bases: 3. The CDR3 sequence is 13 residues long. Germline V gene data show CDR1 as SGHVS and CDR2 as FNYEAQ. The CDR3 bases are TGTGCCAGCAGCCACGACAGGGGGCACGAGCAGTACTTC. Amino acids: CASSHDRGHEQYF.

This chain joins TRBV15 and TRBJ2-7; D is undetermined. This CDR3 is built from 15 residues. Germline loops: CDR1 LNHNV, CDR2 YYDKDF (reference sequence). The germline V and J ends were trimmed by 3 bases and 6 bases, with 18 bases remaining between them. Here the CDR3 reads CATSSGIGYGVEQYF. The CDR3 DNA reads as TGTGCCACCAGCAGTGGAATCGGATACGGTGTCGAGCAGTACTTC.

The chain carries TRBV25-1 and TRBJ1-4; 8 positions match TRBD1. Germline assignment: CDR1 MGHDK and CDR2 SYGVNS. CDR3 length: 15 amino acids. Trimming took 4 bases from V and 7 from J; bases not matched to a gene: 8. CDR3 nucleotide sequence: TGTGCCAGCAGTGGCCCAGGGGGCGCCTTTGAAAAACTGTTTTTT. Encoded protein: CASSGPGGAFEKLFF.

With respect to this clone: The identical CDR3 is also encoded by other nucleotide sequences in the sample. The chain links TRBV28 to TRBJ1-4; tentatively, D is TRBD1 (6 bases). Trimming took 5 bases from V and 2 from J, leaving 9 bases between them. This CDR3 region has 14 residues. The germline V gene has CDR1 MDHEN and CDR2 SYDVKM. In DNA, the CDR3 is TGTGCCAGCAGTCTAACAGGGACTAATGAAAAACTGTTTTTT. Translated, it gives CASSLTGTNEKLFF.

J is TRBJ2-1 and V is TRBV11-2, with 7 nucleotides matching TRBD2. Germline V gene sequence: CDR1 SGHAT, CDR2 FQNNGV. CDR3 length equals 15 residues. V lost 6 bases, J lost 6 bases, and 11 bases stayed unmatched. This CDR3 is CASSSGLLLPNEQFF. The CDR3 DNA reads as TGTGCCAGCAGTTCGGGACTATTATTACCCAATGAGCAGTTCTTC.

The chain employs TRBV4-3 and TRBJ2-7, with 11 positions matching TRBD2. This CDR3 region has 15 residues. CDR1 and CDR2 from the germline V gene are LGHNA and YSLEER. The V gene end was trimmed by 3 bases and the J gene end by 6 bases; junction bases not matched to a gene: 7. The CDR3 protein is CASSQRLAGGGEQYF. In DNA form, the CDR3 reads TGCGCCAGCAGCCAGCGGTTAGCGGGAGGGGGCGAGCAGTACTTC.

This clone was observed once. The chain joins TRBV10-1 to TRBJ1-2; D remains unclear. This CDR3 comprises 13 residues. CDR1 WNHNN and CDR2 SYGVQD come from the germline V gene (reference sequence). Trimming removed 7 bases from V and 8 bases from J, with 17 bases in between. Here the CDR3 reads CASMSKWASGYTF. DNA for the CDR3: TGCGCCAGCATGTCGAAGTGGGCGTCCGGCTACACCTTC.

Only one count was recorded for this clone. This chain links TRBV7-2 with TRBJ1-2; tentative D call: TRBD1 (5 bases). Trimming left V 1 base short and J 4 bases short, with 19 bases between. This CDR3 contains 17 residues. Germline loops: CDR1 SGHTA, CDR2 FQGNSA. CDR3 protein: CASSLVTGLSRGYGYTF. Written as DNA, the CDR3 is TGTGCCAGCAGCTTAGTAACAGGCCTGTCGAGGGGCTATGGCTACACCTTC.

This chain uses TRBV11-2 with TRBJ2-1; D unresolved. The CDR3 is 15 amino acids. V gave up 0 bases and J gave up 4 bases, with 10 bases separating them. The germline gives CDR1 SGHAT, CDR2 FQNNGV. CDR3 DNA: TGTGCCAGCAGCTTAGATCCCCAGTTATACAATGAGCAGTTCTTC. Translation: CASSLDPQLYNEQFF.

The rearrangement uses TRBV9 and TRBJ2-1; D is tentatively TRBD1 or TRBD2 (6 bases each). The CDR3 loop spans 20 amino acids. Trimming cost V 1 base and J 0 bases, with 23 bases left between them. Germline values: CDR1 SGDLS, CDR2 YYNGEE. The CDR3 sequence is CASSVRGRAGAGSSYNEQFF. For the CDR3, the DNA is TGTGCCAGCAGCGTAAGGGGTCGAGCAGGGGCGGGGAGCTCCTACAATGAGCAGTTCTTC.

The rearrangement links TRBV5-6 to TRBJ2-7; the D gene is possibly TRBD1 (5 bases). Per germline, CDR1 SGHDT and CDR2 YYEEEE. V was clipped by 2 bases and J by 0 bases, with 9 bases between them. The CDR3 length is 14 residues. CDR3 nucleotides: TGTGCCAGCAGCTTTTCGACAGACTCCTACGAGCAGTACTTC. Translated, it gives CASSFSTDSYEQYF.

The chain carries TRBV10-2 and TRBJ2-2; 10 bases line up with TRBD1. The CDR3 sequence is 18 residues long. Germline V gene sequence: CDR1 WSHSY, CDR2 SAAADI. V lost 6 bases and J lost 2; bases outside the gene matches: 12. CDR3 bases: TGCGCCAGCAGCGGGACAGGGGAAACATCAACTAACACCGGGGAGCTGTTTTTT. Translation: CASSGTGETSTNTGELFF.

This sequence joins TRBV4-2 and TRBJ2-7; 8 positions match TRBD1. In germline, CDR1 is LGHNA, CDR2 YNFKEQ. Trimming cost V 2 bases and J 0 bases; bases outside gene matches: 12. The CDR3 runs to 18 residues. For the CDR3, the DNA is TGTGCCAGCAGCCAAAGTATCGGGACAGGAGATTTCTCCTACGAGCAGTACTTC. Its translation: CASSQSIGTGDFSYEQYF.